This T cell receptor (beta chain) derives from a study of cytomegalovirus exposure and HLA in healthy donors. V gave up 6 bases and J gave up 2 bases; unmatched junction bases: 9. This CDR3 is built from 17 residues. Germline V lookup: CDR1 SGHTA, CDR2 FQGTGA. As for this clone: Its antigen remains unidentified.

PCR amplification relied on 60 Vbeta primers (plus 13 Jbeta primers). This table comes from immunoSEQ multiplex PCR, and its TCRdb copy is limited to in-frame clones, with some not included. The sample has about 100,000 clones, more than 75% seen once; the top ten hold over 3.5%. Study-level points and caveats: Accurate HLA-A and HLA-B prediction from TCR beta sequences was reported for most subjects. The authors considered a cluster of highly shared sequence variants likely to be a sequencing artifact. In a later analysis, more than 15,000 TCR beta sequences were associated with HLA alleles at 0.05 false discovery rate. An Asian-associated ancestry cluster reportedly showed fewer N-insertions than the approximately 600-donor mean in a later analysis.

The rearrangement uses TRBV7-3 and TRBJ2-1; 11 bases map to TRBD2. Sequencing was done on a sample of PBMCs. This receptor was obtained from a woman aged 45 to 65 in good health and CMV-seropositive. CDR3 protein: CASSGTSGSPTYNEQFF. In nucleotides, the CDR3 is TGTGCCAGCAGTGGAACTAGCGGGAGCCCAACCTACAATGAGCAGTTCTTC.